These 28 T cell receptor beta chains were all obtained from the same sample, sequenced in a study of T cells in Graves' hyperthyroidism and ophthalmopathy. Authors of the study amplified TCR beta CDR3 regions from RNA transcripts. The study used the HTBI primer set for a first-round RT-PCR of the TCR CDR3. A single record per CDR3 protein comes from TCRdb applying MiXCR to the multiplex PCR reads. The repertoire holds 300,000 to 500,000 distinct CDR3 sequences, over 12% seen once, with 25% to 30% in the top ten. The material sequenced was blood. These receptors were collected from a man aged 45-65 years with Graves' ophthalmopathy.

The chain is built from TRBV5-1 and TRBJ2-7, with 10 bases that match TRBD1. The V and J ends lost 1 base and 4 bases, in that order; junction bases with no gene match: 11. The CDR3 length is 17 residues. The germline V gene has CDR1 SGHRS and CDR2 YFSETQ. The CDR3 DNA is TGCGCCAGCAGCTTGAGGTTCCCGGACAGGGGGTTTTACGAGCAGTACTTC. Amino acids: CASSLRFPDRGFYEQYF. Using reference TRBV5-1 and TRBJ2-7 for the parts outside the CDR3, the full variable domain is KAGVTQTPRYLIKTRGQQVTLSCSPISGHRSVSWYQQTPGQGLQFLFEYFSETQRNKGNFPGRFSGRQFSNSRSEMNVSTLELGDSALYLCASSLRFPDRGFYEQYFGPGTRLTVT.

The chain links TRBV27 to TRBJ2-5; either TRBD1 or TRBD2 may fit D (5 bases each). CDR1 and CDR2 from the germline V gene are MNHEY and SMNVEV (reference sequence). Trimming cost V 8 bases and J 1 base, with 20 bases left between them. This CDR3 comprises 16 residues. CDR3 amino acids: CASRTGGTQAQETQYF. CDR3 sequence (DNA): TGTGCCAGCCGTACAGGTGGGACGCAGGCCCAAGAGACCCAGTACTTC.

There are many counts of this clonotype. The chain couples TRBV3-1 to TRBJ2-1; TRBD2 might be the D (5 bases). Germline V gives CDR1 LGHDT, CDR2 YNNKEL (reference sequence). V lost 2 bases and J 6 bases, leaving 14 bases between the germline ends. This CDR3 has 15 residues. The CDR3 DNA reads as TGTGCCAGCAGCCAAACCGGGCCGGGGATCAATGAGCAGTTCTTC. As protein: CASSQTGPGINEQFF.

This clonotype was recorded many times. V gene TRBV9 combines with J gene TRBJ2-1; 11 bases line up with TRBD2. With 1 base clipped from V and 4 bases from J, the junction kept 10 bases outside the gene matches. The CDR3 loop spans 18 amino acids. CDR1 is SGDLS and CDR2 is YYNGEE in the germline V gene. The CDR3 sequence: CASSVTSGGVWGYNEQFF. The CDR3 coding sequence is TGTGCCAGCAGCGTAACTAGCGGGGGCGTATGGGGTTACAATGAGCAGTTCTTC.

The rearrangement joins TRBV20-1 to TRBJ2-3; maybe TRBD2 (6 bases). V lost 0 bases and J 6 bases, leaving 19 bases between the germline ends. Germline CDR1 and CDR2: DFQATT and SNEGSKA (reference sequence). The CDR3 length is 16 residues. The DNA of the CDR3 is TGCAGTGCTAGAGATGTTTCGGCCTGGGGGAGGGATACGCAGTATTTT. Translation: CSARDVSAWGRDTQYF.

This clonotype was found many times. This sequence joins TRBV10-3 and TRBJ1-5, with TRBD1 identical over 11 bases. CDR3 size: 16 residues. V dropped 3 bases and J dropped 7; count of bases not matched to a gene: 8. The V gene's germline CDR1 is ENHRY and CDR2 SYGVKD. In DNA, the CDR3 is TGTGCCATCAGTGAAGGGACAGGGGGTGATGGGCAGCCCCAGCATTTT. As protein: CAISEGTGGDGQPQHF.

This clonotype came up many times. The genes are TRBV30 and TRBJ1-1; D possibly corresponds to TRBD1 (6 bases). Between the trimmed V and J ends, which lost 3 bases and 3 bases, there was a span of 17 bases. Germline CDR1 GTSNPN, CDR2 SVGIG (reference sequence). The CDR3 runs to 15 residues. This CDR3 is CAWRVRGSLDTEAFF. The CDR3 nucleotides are TGTGCCTGGAGAGTAAGGGGGAGTCTGGACACTGAAGCTTTCTTT.

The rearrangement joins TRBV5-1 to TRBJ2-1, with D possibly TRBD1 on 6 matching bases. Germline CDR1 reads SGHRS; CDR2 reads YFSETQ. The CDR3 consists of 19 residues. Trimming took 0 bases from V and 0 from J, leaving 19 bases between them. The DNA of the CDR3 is TGCGCCAGCAGCTTGGCCATCAGGGGTAACGGAGGCTCCTACAATGAGCAGTTCTTC. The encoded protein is CASSLAIRGNGGSYNEQFF.

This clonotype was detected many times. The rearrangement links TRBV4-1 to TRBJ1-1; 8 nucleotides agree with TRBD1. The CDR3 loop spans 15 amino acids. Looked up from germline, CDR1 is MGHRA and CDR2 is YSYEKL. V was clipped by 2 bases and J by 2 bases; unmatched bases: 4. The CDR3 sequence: CASSQLGQVNTEAFF. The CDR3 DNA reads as TGCGCCAGCAGCCAACTGGGACAGGTCAACACTGAAGCTTTCTTT.

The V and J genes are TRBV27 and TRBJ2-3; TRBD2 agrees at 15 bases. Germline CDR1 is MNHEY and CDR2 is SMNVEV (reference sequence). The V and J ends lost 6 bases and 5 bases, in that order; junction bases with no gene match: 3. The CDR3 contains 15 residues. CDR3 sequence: CASRWGLAGGDTQYF. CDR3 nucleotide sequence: TGTGCCAGCAGATGGGGACTAGCGGGAGGAGATACGCAGTATTTT.

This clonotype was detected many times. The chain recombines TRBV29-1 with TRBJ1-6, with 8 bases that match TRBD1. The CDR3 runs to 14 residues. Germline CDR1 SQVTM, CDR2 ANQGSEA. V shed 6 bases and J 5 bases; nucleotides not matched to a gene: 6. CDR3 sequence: CSVRTGQNNSPLHF. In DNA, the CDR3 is TGCAGCGTAAGGACAGGGCAAAATAATTCACCCCTCCACTTT.

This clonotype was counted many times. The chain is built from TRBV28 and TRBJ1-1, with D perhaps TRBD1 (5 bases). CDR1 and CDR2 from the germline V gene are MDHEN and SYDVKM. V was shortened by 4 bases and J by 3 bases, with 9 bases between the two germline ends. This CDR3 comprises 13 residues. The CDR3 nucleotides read TGTGCCAGCAGTTCTCGGGGGGACACTGAAGCTTTCTTT. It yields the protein CASSSRGDTEAFF.

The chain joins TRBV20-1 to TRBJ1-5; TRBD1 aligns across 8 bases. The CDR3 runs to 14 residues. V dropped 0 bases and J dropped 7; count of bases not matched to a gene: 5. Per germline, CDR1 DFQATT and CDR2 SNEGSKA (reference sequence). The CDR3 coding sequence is TGCAGTGCTAGAGACACAGGGGGGAGACAGCCCCAGCATTTT. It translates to CSARDTGGRQPQHF.

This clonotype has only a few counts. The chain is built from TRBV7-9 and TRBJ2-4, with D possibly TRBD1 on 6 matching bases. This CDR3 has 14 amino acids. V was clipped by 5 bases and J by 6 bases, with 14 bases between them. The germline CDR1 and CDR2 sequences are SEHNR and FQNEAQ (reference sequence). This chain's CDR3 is CASSPSEGGNIQYF. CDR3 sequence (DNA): TGTGCCAGCAGCCCATCTGAAGGGGGAAACATTCAGTACTTC.

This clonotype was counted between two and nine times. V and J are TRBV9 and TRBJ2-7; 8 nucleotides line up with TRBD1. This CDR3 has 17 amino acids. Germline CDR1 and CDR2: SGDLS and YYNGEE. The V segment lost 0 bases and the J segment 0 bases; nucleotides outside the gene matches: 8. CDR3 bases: TGTGCCAGCAGCGTAGGTGTGGACAGGGATTACTCCTACGAGCAGTACTTC. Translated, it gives CASSVGVDRDYSYEQYF.

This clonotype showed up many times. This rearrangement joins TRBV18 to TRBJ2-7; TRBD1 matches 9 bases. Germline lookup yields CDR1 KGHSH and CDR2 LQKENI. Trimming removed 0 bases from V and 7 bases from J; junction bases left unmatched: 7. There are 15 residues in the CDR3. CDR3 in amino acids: CASSPPSDRGGEQYF. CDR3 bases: TGTGCCAGCTCACCACCCTCGGACAGGGGCGGTGAGCAGTACTTC.

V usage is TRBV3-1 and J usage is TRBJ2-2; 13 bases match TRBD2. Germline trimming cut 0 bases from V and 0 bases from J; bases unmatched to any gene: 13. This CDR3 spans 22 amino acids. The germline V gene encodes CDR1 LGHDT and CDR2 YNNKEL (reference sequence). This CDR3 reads CASSQDLRTSGSSQTNTGELFF. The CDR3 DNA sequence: TGTGCCAGCAGCCAAGACCTTAGGACTAGCGGGAGTTCACAGACGAACACCGGGGAGCTGTTTTTT.

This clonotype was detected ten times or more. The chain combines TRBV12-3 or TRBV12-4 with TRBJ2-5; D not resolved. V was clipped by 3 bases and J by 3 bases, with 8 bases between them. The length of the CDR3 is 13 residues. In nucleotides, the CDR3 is TGTGCCAGCAGTTTTTCCCTAAAAGAGACCCAGTACTTC. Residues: CASSFSLKETQYF.

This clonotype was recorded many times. The CDR3, as DNA: TGTGCCAGCAGCCTCGGGACAGGGAGTGAAAAACTGTTTTTT. This translates into CASSLGTGSEKLFF. The V and J genes are TRBV7-9 and TRBJ1-4; 9 bases agree with TRBD1. The ends lost 5 bases at V and 7 bases at J; junction bases unmatched: 5. Germline V CDR1 and CDR2: SEHNR, FQNEAQ (reference sequence). The CDR3 runs to 14 residues.

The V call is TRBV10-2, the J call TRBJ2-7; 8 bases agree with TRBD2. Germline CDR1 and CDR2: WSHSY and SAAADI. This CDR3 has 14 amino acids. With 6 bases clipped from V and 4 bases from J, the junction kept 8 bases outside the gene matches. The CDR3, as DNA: TGCGCCAGCAGCACTACTAGCGGAGTTTACGAGCAGTACTTC. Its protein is CASSTTSGVYEQYF.

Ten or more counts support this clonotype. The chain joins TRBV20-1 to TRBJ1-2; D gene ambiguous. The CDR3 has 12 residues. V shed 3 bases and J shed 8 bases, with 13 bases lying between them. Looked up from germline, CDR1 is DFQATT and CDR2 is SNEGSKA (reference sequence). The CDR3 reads CSARAGSLGYTF. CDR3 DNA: TGCAGTGCTAGGGCAGGTTCTTTGGGCTACACCTTC.

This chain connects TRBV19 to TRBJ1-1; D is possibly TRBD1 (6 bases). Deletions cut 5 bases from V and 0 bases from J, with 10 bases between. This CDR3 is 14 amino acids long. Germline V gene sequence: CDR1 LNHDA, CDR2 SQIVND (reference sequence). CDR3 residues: CASSGGPMNTEAFF. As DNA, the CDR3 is TGTGCCAGTAGTGGGGGGCCAATGAACACTGAAGCTTTCTTT.

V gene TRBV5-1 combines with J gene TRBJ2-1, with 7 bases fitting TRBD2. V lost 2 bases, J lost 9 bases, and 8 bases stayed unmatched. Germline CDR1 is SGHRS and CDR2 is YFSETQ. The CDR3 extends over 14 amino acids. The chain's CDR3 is CASSFPMGGGEQFF. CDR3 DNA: TGCGCCAGCAGCTTTCCTATGGGCGGGGGTGAGCAGTTCTTC.

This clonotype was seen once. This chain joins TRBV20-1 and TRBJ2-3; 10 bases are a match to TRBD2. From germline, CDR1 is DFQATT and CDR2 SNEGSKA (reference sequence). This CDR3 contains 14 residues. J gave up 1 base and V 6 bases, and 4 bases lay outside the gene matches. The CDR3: CSAPLAGGTDTQYF. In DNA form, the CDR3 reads TGCAGTGCCCCCCTAGCGGGAGGCACAGATACGCAGTATTTT.

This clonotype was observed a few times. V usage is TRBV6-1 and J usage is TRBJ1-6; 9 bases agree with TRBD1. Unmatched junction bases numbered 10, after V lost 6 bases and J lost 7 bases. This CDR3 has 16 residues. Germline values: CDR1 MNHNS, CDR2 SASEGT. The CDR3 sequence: CASRRNRGLWNSPLHF. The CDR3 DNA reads TGTGCCAGCAGACGAAACAGGGGGCTTTGGAATTCACCCCTCCACTTT.

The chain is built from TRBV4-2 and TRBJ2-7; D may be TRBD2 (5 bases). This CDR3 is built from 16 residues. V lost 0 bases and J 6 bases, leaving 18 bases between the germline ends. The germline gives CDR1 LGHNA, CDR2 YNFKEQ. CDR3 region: CASSQEVAEGEAEQYF. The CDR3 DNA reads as TGTGCCAGCAGCCAAGAAGTTGCAGAGGGAGAGGCCGAGCAGTACTTC.

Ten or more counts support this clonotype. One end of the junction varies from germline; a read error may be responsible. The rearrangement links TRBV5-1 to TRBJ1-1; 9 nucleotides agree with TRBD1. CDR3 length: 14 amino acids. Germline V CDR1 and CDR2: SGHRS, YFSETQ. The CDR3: CASSLDRGNTEAFF. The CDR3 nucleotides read TGCGCCAGCAGTTTGGACAGGGGTAACACTGAAGCTTTCTTT.

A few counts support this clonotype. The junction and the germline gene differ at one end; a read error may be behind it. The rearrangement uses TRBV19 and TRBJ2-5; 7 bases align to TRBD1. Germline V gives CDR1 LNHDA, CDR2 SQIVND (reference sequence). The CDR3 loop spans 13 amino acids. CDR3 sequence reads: CTSSKGASETQYF. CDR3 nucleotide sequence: TGTACCAGTAGTAAGGGGGCGTCGGAGACCCAGTACTTC. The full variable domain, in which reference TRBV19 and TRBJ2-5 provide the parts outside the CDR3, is DGGITQSPKYLFRKEGQNVTLSCEQNLNHDAMYWYRQDPGQGLRLIYYSQIVNDFQKGDIAEGYSVSREKKESFPLTVTSAQKNPTAFYLCTSSKGASETQYFGPGTRLLVL.